This is a list of T cell receptor beta chains from one sample in a study of T cell responses to AZD1222 COVID-19 vaccine. Libraries were prepared by immunoSEQ multiplex PCR; TCRdb keeps only in-frame clonotypes and omits some of them. The sample yields fewer than 200,000 clones, 88% seen once. The source was peripheral blood, collected 28 days after the second AZD1222 dose. The receptors originated from an adult who received the AZD1222 COVID-19 vaccine. Both conserved end residues are part of each CDR3. D genes are given only for firm matches. Clone size is given for some rows only: seen once, a few or many times, or a class if the clone is expanded.

TRBJ2-1 - few TRBV29-1 CSVEETGAGWYEQFF TGCAGCGTTGAAGAAACCGGGGCCGGGTGGTATGAGCAGTTCTTC
TRBJ2-7 TRBD1 - TRBV11-3 CASSLTGTGGSYEQYF TGTGCCAGCAGCTTGACCGGGACAGGGGGCTCCTACGAGCAGTACTTC
TRBJ2-2 TRBD2 - TRBV7-6 CASSRTSGMRNTGELFF TGTGCCAGCAGCCGGACTAGCGGGATGAGGAACACCGGGGAGCTGTTTTTT
TRBJ1-1 - - TRBV4-2 CASSQMGNGGGNTEAFF TGTGCCAGCAGCCAAATGGGGAATGGAGGGGGGAACACTGAAGCTTTCTTT
TRBJ2-3 TRBD1 - TRBV9 CASSDNRDRGPTDTQYF TGTGCCAGCAGCGATAATCGGGACAGGGGGCCGACAGATACGCAGTATTTT
TRBJ1-1 TRBD1 - TRBV19 CASTIQGGNTEAFF TGTGCCAGTACCATACAGGGGGGAAACACTGAAGCTTTCTTT
TRBJ2-7 TRBD2 - TRBV6-4 CASSENSGTLGEQYF TGTGCCAGCAGTGAAAATAGCGGGACTTTGGGCGAGCAGTACTTC
TRBJ2-7 - - TRBV11-2 CASSLGGALTYEQYF TGTGCCAGCAGCTTAGGAGGGGCCTTGACCTACGAGCAGTACTTC
TRBJ2-7 TRBD1 - TRBV12-3/TRBV12-4 CASSRDRVEQYF TGTGCCAGCAGTCGGGACAGGGTAGAGCAGTACTTC
TRBJ1-5 TRBD1 - TRBV19 CASSRDRGSNQPQHF TGTGCCAGTAGTAGGGACAGGGGTAGCAATCAGCCCCAGCATTTT
TRBJ2-1 TRBD2 - TRBV4-1 CASSQGQRGSYNEQFF TGCGCCAGCAGCCAAGGACAGCGGGGCTCCTACAATGAGCAGTTCTTC
TRBJ1-2 TRBD1 - TRBV7-2 CASSRDRARDGYTF TGTGCCAGCAGCCGGGACAGGGCCCGTGACGGCTACACCTTC
TRBJ1-6 TRBD1 - TRBV5-1 CASSLHRTGNSNNSPLHF TGCGCCAGCAGCTTACACAGGACAGGAAACTCTAATAATTCACCCCTCCACTTT
TRBJ2-1 - - TRBV20-1 CSASFARDLSSYNEQFF TGCAGTGCTAGTTTCGCCAGGGACTTGAGCTCCTACAATGAGCAGTTCTTC
TRBJ1-1 - - TRBV6-5 CASRPRTEAFF TGTGCCAGCAGACCCAGGACTGAAGCTTTCTTT
TRBJ2-1 TRBD2 - TRBV7-2 CASSPVAGYNEQFF TGTGCCAGCAGCCCGGTAGCGGGCTACAATGAGCAGTTCTTC
TRBJ2-6 - - TRBV27 CASSIVGGTFGANVLTF TGTGCCAGCAGTATAGTGGGGGGCACGTTTGGGGCCAACGTCCTGACTTTC
TRBJ1-5 - - TRBV7-8 CASSLARGLNQPQHF TGTGCCAGCAGCTTAGCACGGGGATTGAATCAGCCCCAGCATTTT
TRBJ1-5 - - TRBV5-1 CASSPDGSNQPQHF TGCGCCAGCAGCCCGGATGGGAGCAATCAGCCCCAGCATTTT
TRBJ1-4 - - TRBV5-1 CASSRGGATNEKLFF TGCGCCAGCAGCAGGGGCGGGGCAACTAATGAAAAACTGTTTTTT
TRBJ2-5 - once TRBV12-3/TRBV12-4 CASRPGAGETQYF TGTGCCAGCAGGCCCGGGGCAGGAGAGACCCAGTACTTC
TRBJ1-4 - few TRBV5-4 CASSLVQGEKLFF TGTGCCAGCAGCTTAGTTCAGGGTGAAAAACTGTTTTTT
TRBJ1-1 - - TRBV4-2 CASSQDRRGRAFF TGTGCCAGCAGCCAAGACAGACGAGGAAGAGCTTTCTTT
TRBJ2-2 - - TRBV6-5 CASSGQLNTGELFF TGTGCCAGCAGCGGACAGTTAAACACCGGGGAGCTGTTTTTT
TRBJ1-1 - - TRBV29-1 CSVEVTPNTEAFF TGCAGCGTTGAAGTTACGCCGAACACTGAAGCTTTCTTT
TRBJ2-1 TRBD2 - TRBV7-3 CASSLAGGNYNEQFF TGTGCCAGCAGCTTAGCGGGGGGCAACTACAATGAGCAGTTCTTC
TRBJ2-1 - - TRBV9 CASSVGVAGLGEQFF TGTGCCAGCAGCGTAGGGGTTGCGGGGCTCGGTGAGCAGTTCTTC
TRBJ1-4 TRBD1 - TRBV5-8 CASSFGQGAWEKLFF TGTGCCAGCAGCTTCGGACAGGGGGCTTGGGAAAAACTGTTTTTT
TRBJ1-1 TRBD1 - TRBV5-1 CASSLGGGLELAFF TGCGCCAGCAGCTTGGGAGGGGGCCTCGAACTAGCTTTCTTT
TRBJ1-1 - - TRBV2 CASRSGQFGDPF TGTGCCAGTCGATCCGGACAGTTCGGGGATCCCTTT
TRBJ1-1 - once TRBV9 CASSLNRGTEAFF TGTGCCAGCAGCCTAAACCGGGGGACTGAAGCTTTCTTT
TRBJ1-2 - - TRBV28 CASSTPRWSNYGYTF TGTGCCAGCAGTACCCCTCGGTGGTCAAACTATGGCTACACCTTC
TRBJ1-2 - - TRBV7-2 CASSRGQTYGYTF TGTGCCAGCAGCCGCGGGCAGACGTATGGCTACACCTTC
TRBJ1-1 - - TRBV28 CASKLWGAPAFF TGTGCCAGCAAACTTTGGGGGGCGCCGGCTTTCTTT
TRBJ1-6 - - TRBV27 CASRIDMSHSPLHF TGTGCCAGCAGGATAGACATGTCTCATTCACCCCTCCACTTT
TRBJ1-2 - - TRBV7-9 CASSRPQGGAGYTF TGTGCCAGCAGCCGCCCCCAGGGCGGGGCTGGCTACACCTTC
TRBJ2-5 - - TRBV12-3/TRBV12-4 CASSFRGETQYF TGTGCCAGCAGTTTTAGGGGAGAGACCCAGTACTTC
TRBJ1-2 - - TRBV9 CASSVEISGIYGYTF TGTGCCAGCAGCGTAGAGATCAGCGGCATCTATGGCTACACCTTC
TRBJ2-2 - - TRBV4-2 CASRVKPLMGHTGELFF TGTGCCAGCCGCGTCAAACCCCTGATGGGACACACCGGGGAGCTGTTTTTT
TRBJ2-3 - - TRBV18 CASSRGPTSTDTQYF TGTGCCAGCTCACGGGGACCTACTAGCACAGATACGCAGTATTTT
TRBJ2-7 - - TRBV30 CAWSVGRVGNRAYEQYF TGTGCCTGGAGTGTAGGACGGGTGGGTAATCGAGCCTACGAGCAGTACTTC